This T cell receptor beta chain appears in the sequencing data of a study of cytomegalovirus exposure and HLA in healthy donors. The germline V gene has CDR1 SGHRS and CDR2 YFSETQ. This CDR3 has 14 amino acids. V lost 4 bases and J lost 2, with 12 bases in between. Donors were ostensibly healthy at sampling, although undocumented immune exposures were probable. PCR amplification relied on 60 Vbeta primers (plus 13 Jbeta primers). Using immunoSEQ multiplex PCR, the repertoire was profiled, and TCRdb retains in-frame clones only, with some absent. Counted here are 200,000 to 250,000 clones, around 73% occurring once; the ten biggest clones make up 3.5% to 4%.

The clonotype originates from a male donor in good health and CMV-seronegative. The rearrangement uses TRBV5-1 and TRBJ2-5, with D perhaps TRBD2 (6 bases). Material for sequencing was PBMCs. The CDR3 DNA reads TGCGCCAGCAGCCCCGGGACTCTTCAAGAGACCCAGTACTTC. This sequence encodes CASSPGTLQETQYF.